These 30 T cell receptor beta chains originate from one sample sequenced in a study of blood T cells in healthy people across ages. A J-beta primer mix and a sample-barcoded 5' primer were used in a second PCR of roughly 6 to 11 cycles. MiXCR, run by TCRdb on the 5' RACE reads, gives a single entry per CDR3 protein. Here the sample spans more than 600,000 distinct CDR3 sequences, around 25% being singletons. The data were also submitted as part of a second study, on T cells of mothers and their children.

The material sequenced was blood. The receptors originated from a boy aged 5-17 years in good health.

This clonotype has more than one count but fewer than ten. The chain joins TRBV20-1 to TRBJ2-7, with 9 bases that match TRBD2. CDR1 DFQATT and CDR2 SNEGSKA come from the germline V gene (reference sequence). The CDR3 has 17 residues. The V segment lost 6 bases and the J segment 0 bases; nucleotides outside the gene matches: 15. CDR3 loop: CSANKGSTSGISYEQYF. The CDR3, as DNA: TGCAGTGCCAACAAAGGGTCGACTAGCGGTATCTCCTACGAGCAGTACTTC.

The rearrangement joins TRBV7-8 to TRBJ1-2, with 12 bases aligning to TRBD1. Per the germline V gene, CDR1 is SGHVS and CDR2 is FQNEAQ. The CDR3 extends over 15 amino acids. Trimming at V came to 1 base and at J to 8 bases, leaving 5 bases not matched to a gene. Here the CDR3 DNA reads TGTGCCAGCAGCTTAGATCCCGGGACAGGGGGCGGCTACACCTTC. Amino acids: CASSLDPGTGGGYTF.

The chain couples TRBV20-1 to TRBJ2-7; the D gene could be TRBD1 or TRBD2 (5 bases each). Per germline, CDR1 DFQATT and CDR2 SNEGSKA (reference sequence). The CDR3 is 15 residues long. Between the trimmed V and J ends, which lost 6 bases and 6 bases, there was a span of 24 bases. The CDR3 loop is CSAYGRDRGISEQYF. CDR3 DNA sequence: TGCAGTGCGTACGGCCGGGACCGTGGTATATCCGAGCAGTACTTC.

The rearrangement uses TRBV27 and TRBJ1-6; TRBD1 might be the D (6 bases). The CDR3 is 14 amino acids. Trimming stripped 4 bases from V and 10 bases from J, with 14 bases between. Per the germline V gene, CDR1 is MNHEY and CDR2 is SMNVEV (reference sequence). CDR3 DNA: TGTGCCAGCAGTTCCGAGACAGGTTTATCACCCCTCCACTTT. Amino acids: CASSSETGLSPLHF.

The sample holds a few counts of this clonotype. This chain connects TRBV27 to TRBJ2-5; 8 positions agree with TRBD1. The DNA end lines up better with TRBJ2-1; the J call may be wrong. The CDR3 spans 14 residues. CDR1 and CDR2 from the germline V gene are MNHEY and SMNVEV (reference sequence). The DNA for the CDR3 is TGTGCCAGCAGGCCTGGACAGGGTGGTGATGAGCAGTTCTTC. Residues: CASRPGQGGDEQFF.

The V call is TRBV15, the J call TRBJ2-5; D remains unclear. This CDR3 has 15 residues. V was clipped by 3 bases and J by 5 bases, with 16 bases between them. In germline, CDR1 is LNHNV, CDR2 YYDKDF (reference sequence). CDR3 sequence: CATSSYKGQEETQYF. The CDR3 DNA follows: TGTGCCACCAGCAGTTATAAGGGTCAAGAGGAGACCCAGTACTTC.

V gene TRBV12-3 or TRBV12-4 combines with J gene TRBJ1-2, with 9 nucleotides matching TRBD1. Trimming took 6 bases from V and 8 from J; bases not matched to a gene: 7. The CDR3 spans 13 residues. The CDR3 DNA reads as TGTGCCAGCAGCTCCGGGACAGGGAGGGGCTACACCTTC. Its protein is CASSSGTGRGYTF.

Comments on this clonotype: One junction end does not reproduce the germline sequence, and a read error may be involved. V usage is TRBV12-3 or TRBV12-4 and J usage is TRBJ2-1, with D uncertain. There are 11 residues in the CDR3. The CDR3 reads CSSGLGNEQFF. In DNA form, the CDR3 reads TGTTCCAGTGGTTTGGGCAATGAGCAGTTCTTC.

In its sample, this clonotype was seen a few times. V and J are TRBV6-2 or TRBV6-3 and TRBJ2-1; the match to TRBD2 covers 9 bases. The J call may be in error: the DNA end matches TRBJ2-5 better. The germline gives CDR1 MNHEY, CDR2 SVGEGT. The CDR3 is made up of 14 amino acids. CDR3 residues: CANLTSGGGETQYF. The DNA of the CDR3 is TGTGCCAACCTGACTAGCGGAGGGGGAGAGACCCAGTACTTC.

This sequence joins TRBV10-3 and TRBJ2-7; 10 bases align to TRBD1. Germline CDR1 is ENHRY and CDR2 is SYGVKD. The CDR3 length is 15 residues. J gave up 4 bases and V 7 bases, and 10 bases lay outside the gene matches. The CDR3 bases are TGTGCCATCAACGGTGCTGGGACAGGGGAATACGAGCAGTACTTC. Residues: CAINGAGTGEYEQYF.

V is TRBV5-6 and J is TRBJ1-2; perhaps TRBD1 as D (6 bases). CDR1 and CDR2 from the germline V gene are SGHDT and YYEEEE. V shed 2 bases and J shed 5 bases, with 16 bases lying between them. The length of the CDR3 is 15 residues. In DNA form, the CDR3 reads TGTGCCAGCAGCTTCACTTTGGACAGAGATTATGGCTACACCTTC. Protein product: CASSFTLDRDYGYTF. Drawing the rest from reference TRBV5-6 and TRBJ1-2, the complete variable domain is DAGVTQSPTHLIKTRGQQVTLRCSPKSGHDTVSWYQQALGQGPQFIFQYYEEEERQRGNFPDRFSGHQFPNYSSELNVNALLLGDSALYLCASSFTLDRDYGYTFGSGTRLTVV.

The sample holds a few counts of this clonotype. V gene TRBV5-6 combines with J gene TRBJ2-5; no reliable D call. CDR3 length: 13 residues. V shed 1 base and J shed 5 bases, with 9 bases lying between them. Per the germline V gene, CDR1 is SGHDT and CDR2 is YYEEEE. Here the CDR3 DNA reads TGTGCCAGCAGCTTGCAGCGACCGGAGACCCAGTACTTC. Its protein product is CASSLQRPETQYF.

The chain recombines TRBV4-1 with TRBJ2-7; tentatively, D is TRBD1 or TRBD2 (5 bases each). V lost 4 bases to trimming and J lost 7 bases, with 20 bases between them. CDR1 and CDR2 (germline): MGHRA, YSYEKL. This CDR3 region has 15 residues. In nucleotides, the CDR3 is TGCGCCAGCAGCCGGGAGCCGGGGACCCCTGCAGAGCAGTACTTC. Its translation: CASSREPGTPAEQYF.

In the case of this clonotype: The DNA is omitted, as the CDR3 cannot be located on it reliably, and the CDR3 follows TCRdb's listing. The V gene is TRBV13, the J gene TRBJ1-3. Including both end residues, the CDR3 is 15 amino acids long. Germline V gene sequence: CDR1 PRHDT, CDR2 FYEKMQ (reference sequence). The CDR3 protein is CASSSSYYSGNTIYF.

The table lists this clonotype with a few counts. This rearrangement joins TRBV5-1 to TRBJ2-3; 7 bases fit TRBD2. Germline CDR1 and CDR2: SGHRS and YFSETQ. The CDR3 is 14 amino acids. The ends lost 0 bases at V and 10 bases at J; junction bases unmatched: 8. The CDR3: CASSLEASGRAQYF. Written as DNA, the CDR3 is TGCGCCAGCAGCTTGGAGGCTAGCGGAAGAGCGCAGTATTTT.

V and J are TRBV7-6 and TRBJ1-4, with no clear D. This CDR3 is 16 amino acids long. The ends were cut back, 5 bases at V and 0 bases at J, with 13 bases in the middle. Germline-derived CDR1 and CDR2 are SGHVS and FNYEAQ. The CDR3 loop reads CASSPAGPATNEKLFF. Here the CDR3 DNA reads TGTGCCAGCAGCCCAGCCGGGCCCGCAACTAATGAAAAACTGTTTTTT.

The chain recombines TRBV7-2 with TRBJ2-7; D remains unclear. The J call may be wrong; the DNA end is better matched by TRBJ2-1. Germline V gene lookup returns CDR1 SGHTA and CDR2 FQGNSA. CDR3 length: 15 amino acids. The DNA for the CDR3 is TGTGCCAGCAGCTTAGCGCCGTCCCCGTACAATGAGCAGTTCTTC. It yields the protein CASSLAPSPYNEQFF.

This clonotype has only a few counts. The rearrangement joins TRBV9 to TRBJ2-1; 10 bases match TRBD1. The better agreement between TRBJ2-7 and the DNA end casts doubt on the J call. From germline, CDR1 is SGDLS and CDR2 YYNGEE. The CDR3 is 15 residues long. The CDR3 protein is CASSAEGQGFLEQYF. CDR3 coding DNA: TGTGCCAGCAGCGCGGAGGGACAGGGGTTTCTCGAGCAGTACTTC.

This clonotype has just a few counts. This chain uses TRBV6-2 or TRBV6-3 with TRBJ2-4; maybe TRBD2 (6 bases). This CDR3 contains 13 residues. Germline-derived CDR1 and CDR2 are MNHEY and SVGEGT. Trimming removed 8 bases at V and 6 bases at J, with 14 bases between. The CDR3 reads CASGGDGANIQYF. CDR3 nucleotide sequence: TGTGCCAGCGGAGGGGACGGAGCAAACATTCAGTACTTC.

This clonotype showed up just a few times. This sequence joins TRBV12-3 or TRBV12-4 and TRBJ2-5; a weak D match, TRBD2 (6 bases). CDR3 length: 13 amino acids. Trimming left V 3 bases short and J 5 bases short, with 10 bases between. The CDR3 loop reads CASSFTSLETQYF. The CDR3, as DNA: TGTGCCAGCAGTTTTACTAGCCTGGAGACCCAGTACTTC.

There are many counts of this clonotype. V usage is TRBV6-1 and J usage is TRBJ1-4; TRBD1 is a possible D gene (6 bases). The germline gives CDR1 MNHNS, CDR2 SASEGT. This CDR3 comprises 14 residues. The germline V and J ends were trimmed by 4 bases and 4 bases, with 10 bases remaining between them. CDR3 protein: CASSGRGFNEKLFF. In DNA, the CDR3 is TGTGCCAGCAGTGGTAGGGGGTTTAATGAAAAACTGTTTTTT.

This clonotype was found a few times. This chain joins TRBV11-2 and TRBJ2-2, with D uncertain. Germline V CDR1 and CDR2: SGHAT, FQNNGV. V was shortened by 4 bases and J by 2 bases, with 5 bases between the two germline ends. The CDR3 has 13 residues. CDR3 sequence reads: CASSSYNTGELFF. The DNA of the CDR3 is TGTGCCAGCAGCTCCTATAACACCGGGGAGCTGTTTTTT.

This clonotype was observed a few times. The J gene is TRBJ2-5, the V gene TRBV7-2, with TRBD1 as a possible D gene (6 bases). With the DNA end fitting TRBJ2-7 better, the J assignment may be wrong. Germline V gene sequence: CDR1 SGHTA, CDR2 FQGNSA. The CDR3 loop spans 16 amino acids. CDR3 in amino acids: CASSQASRGANDEQYF. The CDR3 region has the DNA TGTGCCAGCTCCCAAGCTTCCAGGGGCGCGAACGACGAGCAGTACTTC.

This chain links TRBV7-2 with TRBJ2-7; TRBD1 matches at 8 bases. V dropped 1 base and J dropped 5; count of bases not matched to a gene: 7. The CDR3 consists of 15 residues. Germline CDR1 SGHTA, CDR2 FQGNSA. The CDR3 DNA is TGTGCCAGCAGCTTAGGGGCCCAGGGGGCCGACGAGCAGTACTTC. Its protein product is CASSLGAQGADEQYF.

The J gene is TRBJ1-4, the V gene TRBV20-1, with TRBD1 as a possible D gene (5 bases). With 5 bases removed from V and 10 bases from J, the gap between germline ends came to 17 bases. The CDR3 sequence is 13 residues long. Germline CDR1 reads DFQATT; CDR2 reads SNEGSKA (reference sequence). The CDR3 nucleotides are TGCAGTGCTCTCGAAGGGGCGACGGGAAAACTGTTTTTT. It encodes CSALEGATGKLFF.

The chain uses TRBV3-1 and TRBJ2-5; 7 bases are a match to TRBD2. V lost 0 bases and J lost 3; bases outside the gene matches: 7. Germline loops: CDR1 LGHDT, CDR2 YNNKEL (reference sequence). The CDR3 contains 16 residues. The CDR3, as DNA: TGTGCCAGCAGCCAAGAGTATGGGACTACAAAAGAGACCCAGTACTTC. Translating gives CASSQEYGTTKETQYF.

The chain has TRBV4-2 and TRBJ2-7; 7 positions agree with TRBD1. The germline gives CDR1 LGHNA, CDR2 YNFKEQ. V lost 3 bases and J lost 3; bases outside the gene matches: 11. The CDR3 sequence is 16 residues long. For the CDR3, the DNA is TGTGCCAGCAGCCAGGCTCCGGGACAGCTTTTCTACGAGCAGTACTTC. Its protein product is CASSQAPGQLFYEQYF.

The chain uses TRBV12-3 or TRBV12-4 and TRBJ2-6; D unclear. This CDR3 contains 13 residues. Between the trimmed V and J ends, which lost 3 bases and 3 bases, there was a span of 3 bases. CDR3 protein: CASSFFGANVLTF. The CDR3 region has the DNA TGTGCCAGCAGTTTTTTTGGGGCCAACGTCCTGACTTTC.

V gene TRBV28 combines with J gene TRBJ1-2; a weak D match, TRBD1 (5 bases). V was pared by 3 bases and J by 0 bases, with 20 bases between. Germline CDR1 MDHEN, CDR2 SYDVKM. The CDR3 has 18 amino acids. The chain's CDR3 is CASSLSLETVDPNYGYTF. In DNA, the CDR3 is TGTGCCAGCAGTTTGAGTTTAGAGACAGTCGACCCTAACTATGGCTACACCTTC.

The chain uses TRBV7-3 and TRBJ2-1; perhaps TRBD2 as D (5 bases). Germline loops: CDR1 SGHTA, CDR2 FQGTGA. V was shortened by 0 bases and J by 0 bases, with 9 bases between the two germline ends. The CDR3 extends over 16 amino acids. CDR3 in DNA: TGTGCCAGCAGCTTAACGTGGGGAGACTCCTACAATGAGCAGTTCTTC. Translating gives CASSLTWGDSYNEQFF.